Included here is one T cell receptor beta chain sequence, with context. The data derive from a study of blood T cells in healthy people across ages. The germline CDR1 and CDR2 sequences are SGHTA and FQGNSA. The V gene lost 2 bases and the J gene lost 5 bases, with 9 bases spanning the gap. The length of the CDR3 is 13 residues. A J-beta primer mix and a sample-barcoded 5' primer were used in a second PCR of about 7 to 12 cycles. A single record per CDR3 protein comes from TCRdb applying MiXCR to the 5' RACE reads. The profile shows roughly 1.7 million distinct CDR3 sequences, about 32% of them singletons. Samples had at least 7 million PBMCs isolated from them.

The chain employs TRBV7-2 and TRBJ2-5, with D uncertain. The clonotype comes from a woman aged 30 to 39 in good health. Sequencing input: blood. This CDR3 is CASSLNGWETQYF. The CDR3, as DNA: TGTGCCAGCAGCTTAAACGGCTGGGAGACCCAGTACTTC.